This passage covers 17 T cell receptor beta chains from one sample sequenced in a study of human T cells and chemical hapten exposure. The time point here: pre-sensitization, week 0. Regarding treatment: therapeutic diphenylcyclopropenone sensitization with weekly scalp DPC. TCRdb independently ran MiXCR on the RACE reads; one entry per CDR3 protein. The sample lists about 300,000 distinct CDR3 sequences, about 5% occurring once. Here the sequenced sample was whole blood, taken in connection with sensitization to the hapten diphenylcyclopropenone (DPC). The source of these receptors is a woman under 30 with alopecia areata. Some clones in this sample may be carry-over from other donors' samples.

At least ten counts were recorded for this clonotype. The rearrangement links TRBV20-1 to TRBJ2-3; 7 nucleotides match TRBD2. V trimming: 7 bases; J trimming: 4 bases; junction bases outside the gene matches: 2. Germline-derived CDR1 and CDR2 are DFQATT and SNEGSKA (reference sequence). The CDR3 spans 11 residues. The CDR3 DNA reads as TGCAGTGGAGCGGGGTCAGATACGCAGTATTTT. Amino acids: CSGAGSDTQYF.

The chain carries TRBV18 and TRBJ1-1; tentatively, D is TRBD1 (5 bases). The germline V gene encodes CDR1 KGHSH and CDR2 LQKENI. The CDR3 has 14 amino acids. The V end lost 3 bases, the J end lost 4 bases, and 12 bases lay between the germline ends. CDR3 coding DNA: TGTGCCAGCTCACCGCAGGGAGGCTTCACTGAAGCTTTCTTT. This sequence encodes CASSPQGGFTEAFF.

This clonotype was observed many times. The chain uses TRBV5-1 and TRBJ2-7, with D unclear. CDR3 length equals 14 residues. The germline CDR1 and CDR2 sequences are SGHRS and YFSETQ. V lost 2 bases, J lost 0 bases, and 9 bases lay in between. CDR3 region: CASSFNGRSYEQYF. CDR3 DNA sequence: TGCGCCAGCAGCTTTAACGGCCGCTCCTACGAGCAGTACTTC.

This clonotype was counted ten times or more. This sequence joins TRBV7-9 and TRBJ1-3, with unresolved D. Germline lookup yields CDR1 SEHNR and CDR2 FQNEAQ (reference sequence). This CDR3 is 14 amino acids long. V was shortened by 0 bases and J by 1 base, with 4 bases between the two germline ends. In nucleotides, the CDR3 is TGTGCCAGCAGCTTAGCAGGGTCTGGAAACACCATATATTTT. Amino acids: CASSLAGSGNTIYF.

This clonotype was counted a few times. The chain has TRBV7-6 and TRBJ1-6, with 10 nucleotides matching TRBD1. V shed 5 bases, J shed 8 bases, and the junction held 3 bases outside the gene matches. Germline values: CDR1 SGHVS, CDR2 FNYEAQ. There are 14 residues in the CDR3. The CDR3, as DNA: TGTGCCAGCAGCGGGACAGGGGCTTATTCACCCCTCCACTTT. The encoded protein is CASSGTGAYSPLHF.

The rearrangement uses TRBV7-2 and TRBJ2-1; TRBD2 aligns across 10 bases. V lost 10 bases, J lost 8 bases, and 20 bases stayed unmatched. There are 17 residues in the CDR3. Germline loops: CDR1 SGHTA, CDR2 FQGNSA. The CDR3: CATGGTSVANLGDEQFF. CDR3 nucleotides: TGTGCCACGGGAGGGACTAGCGTGGCAAACCTAGGTGATGAGCAGTTCTTC.

The chain recombines TRBV6-5 with TRBJ2-3; weak D call: TRBD1 (6 bases). Trimming shortened V by 4 bases and J by 2 bases, and 13 bases separated the two germline ends. This CDR3 contains 15 residues. Germline CDR1 reads MNHEY; CDR2 reads SVGAGI. The CDR3 region is CASSSHRDITDTQYF. CDR3 in DNA: TGTGCCAGCAGTTCACACCGGGACATCACAGATACGCAGTATTTT.

Ten or more counts support this clonotype. The chain is built from TRBV27 and TRBJ2-7; D perhaps matches TRBD1 (5 bases). Trimming removed 6 bases at V and 2 bases at J, with 11 bases between. Germline assignment: CDR1 MNHEY and CDR2 SMNVEV (reference sequence). CDR3 size: 13 residues. The CDR3 region has the DNA TGTGCCAGCAGCCCACAGGTCCCCTACGAGCAGTACTTC. Its translation: CASSPQVPYEQYF.

This chain connects TRBV12-3 or TRBV12-4 to TRBJ1-1, with 12 bases that match TRBD1. Trimming cost V 5 bases and J 5 bases; bases outside gene matches: 9. This CDR3 contains 16 residues. The CDR3 region is CASSPGTGGAGTEAFF. DNA of the CDR3: TGTGCCAGCAGTCCCGGGACAGGGGGCGCGGGGACTGAAGCTTTCTTT.

This clonotype came up a few times. V gene TRBV5-8 combines with J gene TRBJ2-6; TRBD1 agrees at 7 bases. The trim removed 4 bases at V and 9 bases at J, leaving 4 bases unmatched. CDR1 and CDR2 from the germline V gene are SGHTS and YDEGEE. There are 13 residues in the CDR3. CDR3: CASSVDRYNVLTF. Written as DNA, the CDR3 is TGTGCCAGCAGCGTGGACAGGTACAACGTCCTGACTTTC.

V and J are TRBV6-1 and TRBJ1-6; D ambiguous. CDR3 length equals 12 residues. The V end was cut by 6 bases, the J end by 9 bases, with 9 bases between. Per germline, CDR1 MNHNS and CDR2 SASEGT. CDR3 sequence reads: CASRIWGSPLHF. The CDR3 DNA reads TGTGCCAGCAGGATCTGGGGTTCACCCCTCCACTTT.

This clonotype was recorded a few times. The rearrangement uses TRBV20-1 and TRBJ1-6; 9 bases align to TRBD1. Trimming took 1 base from V and 13 from J; bases not matched to a gene: 11. The germline V gene encodes CDR1 DFQATT and CDR2 SNEGSKA (reference sequence). CDR3 length equals 15 residues. The CDR3 reads CSARVGGTGSVPLHF. CDR3 sequence (DNA): TGCAGTGCTAGAGTCGGCGGGACAGGGTCGGTGCCCCTCCACTTT.

This chain links TRBV5-8 with TRBJ2-7; D may be TRBD2 (5 bases). The germline V and J ends were trimmed by 1 base and 7 bases, with 12 bases remaining between them. Per germline, CDR1 SGHTS and CDR2 YDEGEE. This CDR3 has 13 residues. For the CDR3, the DNA is TGTGCCAGCAGCTTGCCCATTCGGGGAGAGCAGTACTTC. This gives the protein CASSLPIRGEQYF. Drawing the rest from reference TRBV5-8 and TRBJ2-7, the complete variable domain is EAGVTQSPTHLIKTRGQQATLRCSPISGHTSVYWYQQALGLGLQFLLWYDEGEERNRGNFPPRFSGRQFPNYSSELNVNALELEDSALYLCASSLPIRGEQYFGPGTRLTVT.

This clonotype came up a few times. CDR3 DNA: TGCGCCAGCAGCTTGGATCAGGGACCCACAGATACGCAGTATTTT. It is translated as CASSLDQGPTDTQYF. The V call is TRBV5-1, the J call TRBJ2-3, with D tentatively TRBD1 or TRBD2 (5 bases each). Germline V gives CDR1 SGHRS, CDR2 YFSETQ. V lost 0 bases to trimming and J lost 2 bases, with 10 bases between them. CDR3 size: 15 residues.

This clonotype was observed many times. The chain joins TRBV6-5 to TRBJ1-2; D gene ambiguous. The CDR3 runs to 11 residues. The V and J ends lost 7 bases and 4 bases respectively, with 7 bases between them. Germline V lookup: CDR1 MNHEY, CDR2 SVGAGI. For the CDR3, the DNA is TGTGCCAGCACTGGCGGCTATGGCTACACCTTC. It codes for CASTGGYGYTF.

The chain has TRBV7-9 and TRBJ2-6; 7 bases are a match to TRBD1. Trimming cost V 4 bases and J 0 bases; bases outside gene matches: 9. Germline CDR1 reads SEHNR; CDR2 reads FQNEAQ (reference sequence). The CDR3 covers 18 residues. CDR3 protein: CASSSRDRRPSGANVLTF. CDR3 sequence (DNA): TGTGCCAGCAGCTCCCGGGACAGAAGGCCCTCTGGGGCCAACGTCCTGACTTTC.

The table lists this clonotype with many counts. The chain couples TRBV10-2 to TRBJ2-4; D is tentatively TRBD1 or TRBD2 (5 bases each). CDR1 WSHSY and CDR2 SAAADI come from the germline V gene. The CDR3 has 14 residues. V was pared by 8 bases and J by 8 bases, with 19 bases between. This CDR3 is CASGGEGGVHIQYF. For the CDR3, the DNA is TGCGCCAGCGGGGGAGAAGGAGGAGTACACATTCAGTACTTC.